This note documents a single TCR beta chain sequence. What it binds is not known. This entry belongs to a study of CXCR3-negative and CXCR3-positive naive CD8 T cells. Germline V CDR1 and CDR2: MNHEY, SVGAGI. This CDR3 region has 16 residues. Study observations and caveats: Naive CXCR3-positive cells had TRB CDR3s more hydrophobic than those of CXCR3-negative naive cells.

Each TRB cDNA library was prepared by 5' RACE (with UMI labels). TCRdb re-called the 5' RACE reads; every CDR3 protein appears as one record, without DNA. This repertoire includes about 63,000 distinct CDR3 sequences. The sequence derives from a human donor in good health. Some clones in this sample may be carry-over from other donors' samples. Sequenced material: naive CXCR3+ CD8+ T cells from blood. Subset described: CD45RO-CCR7+CD27+CD95- naive CD8+ T cells expressing CXCR3 (TNR3+). V usage is TRBV6-5 and J usage is TRBJ2-1; without DNA, the TCRdb call of TRBD2 cannot be checked. This CDR3 reads CASTKLADSSYNEQFF.